A single sample gave rise to the 15 T cell receptor beta chains below, sequenced in a study of T-cell reconstitution after alpha-beta-depleted transplantation in children. Molecular barcoding with unique molecular identifiers was used for the TCRbeta library. TCRdb fed the PCR reads into MiXCR, producing one record per CDR3 protein. The data hold more than 400,000 distinct CDR3 sequences, with roughly two fifths observed a single time. The sequencing used PBMCs, collected before TCRalphabeta/CD19-depleted stem cell transplant. These receptors all stem from a girl aged 2-9 years with aplastic anemia, due to receive a stem cell transplant.

This clonotype was seen a few times. V is TRBV14 and J is TRBJ2-7; D may correspond to TRBD1 or TRBD2 (5 bases each). This CDR3 comprises 17 residues. Trimming removed 0 bases at V and 7 bases at J, with 22 bases between. Germline V lookup: CDR1 SGHDN, CDR2 FVKESK. The CDR3 coding sequence is TGTGCCAGCAGCCAAGAAAGGGTTGGGGCGGGCTTAAAGGAGCAGTACTTC. As protein: CASSQERVGAGLKEQYF. Filled out from reference TRBV14 and TRBJ2-7, the complete variable domain reads EAGVTQFPSHSVIEKGQTVTLRCDPISGHDNLYWYRRVMGKEIKFLLHFVKESKQDESGMPNNRFLAERTGGTYSTLKVQPAELEDSGVYFCASSQERVGAGLKEQYFGPGTRLTVT.

The rearrangement uses TRBV12-3 or TRBV12-4 and TRBJ1-1; the D gene is possibly TRBD1 (5 bases). The CDR3 contains 14 residues. Between the trimmed V and J ends, which lost 0 bases and 4 bases, there was a span of 9 bases. The CDR3 coding sequence is TGTGCCAGCAGTTTAGCCGCTACAGGCACTGAAGCTTTCTTT. It yields the protein CASSLAATGTEAFF.

This chain uses TRBV7-9 with TRBJ2-1, with 9 bases fitting TRBD2. The V gene's germline CDR1 is SEHNR and CDR2 FQNEAQ (reference sequence). The CDR3 runs 16 residues. V shed 0 bases, J shed 6 bases, and the junction held 6 bases outside the gene matches. The CDR3 DNA follows: TGTGCCAGCAGCTTAGCAAGACTAGCGGCCCTCAATGAGCAGTTCTTC. This encodes CASSLARLAALNEQFF. The full variable domain, in which reference TRBV7-9 and TRBJ2-1 provide the parts outside the CDR3, is DTGVSQNPRHKITKRGQNVTFRCDPISEHNRLYWYRQTLGQGPEFLTYFQNEAQLEKSRLLSDRFSAERPKGSFSTLEIQRTEQGDSAMYLCASSLARLAALNEQFFGPGTRLTVL.

This clonotype has only a few counts. The chain joins TRBV6-1 to TRBJ2-1; TRBD2 is a possible D gene (6 bases). The germline V gene has CDR1 MNHNS and CDR2 SASEGT. The length of the CDR3 is 14 residues. Trimming removed 6 bases from V and 6 bases from J, with 15 bases in between. The CDR3 here is CASRPSGVRNEQFF. For the CDR3, the DNA is TGTGCCAGCAGACCCTCGGGAGTACGCAATGAGCAGTTCTTC.

This clonotype was found a few times. V gene TRBV7-2 combines with J gene TRBJ2-3; D may be TRBD1 (5 bases). This CDR3 contains 14 residues. Trimming cost V 5 bases and J 6 bases, with 15 bases left between them. CDR1 and CDR2 from the germline V gene are SGHTA and FQGNSA. The CDR3 region is CASSPQGNGDTQYF. Written as DNA, the CDR3 is TGTGCCAGCAGCCCCCAGGGTAACGGGGATACGCAGTATTTT.

The chain has TRBV6-5 and TRBJ1-1, with D maybe TRBD1 (6 bases). V lost 7 bases and J lost 4, with 19 bases in between. This CDR3 contains 15 residues. Germline lookup yields CDR1 MNHEY and CDR2 SVGAGI. This chain's CDR3 is CASMAGAQWGTEAFF. DNA of the CDR3: TGTGCCAGCATGGCAGGGGCCCAGTGGGGCACTGAAGCTTTCTTT.

This chain links TRBV29-1 with TRBJ2-4; the match to TRBD2 covers 7 bases. The CDR3 has 14 amino acids. Germline V gene sequence: CDR1 SQVTM, CDR2 ANQGSEA. V was pared by 6 bases and J by 4 bases, with 9 bases of the junction left unmatched. The CDR3 nucleotides read TGCAGCGTGCGGGCAGCGGGAATAAAAAACATTCAGTACTTC. This codes for CSVRAAGIKNIQYF.

J is TRBJ2-3 and V is TRBV6-1, with 13 bases fitting TRBD2. With 6 bases clipped from V and 6 bases from J, the junction kept 6 bases outside the gene matches. The germline V gene has CDR1 MNHNS and CDR2 SASEGT. This CDR3 spans 15 amino acids. CDR3 protein: CASRPGTSGVDTQYF. The CDR3 coding sequence is TGTGCCAGCAGGCCAGGGACTAGCGGGGTGGATACGCAGTATTTT.

The sample holds one count of this clonotype. V gene TRBV7-9 combines with J gene TRBJ1-3; no clear D. This CDR3 region has 14 residues. Trimming took 5 bases from V and 4 from J, leaving 12 bases between them. Germline-derived CDR1 and CDR2 are SEHNR and FQNEAQ (reference sequence). The chain's CDR3 is CASSAPTRGNTIYF. CDR3 nucleotide sequence: TGTGCCAGCAGCGCCCCGACAAGAGGAAACACCATATATTTT.

This clonotype was recorded at least ten times. CDR3 residues: CASTLGGGREQYF. The CDR3, as DNA: TGTGCCAGCACCCTCGGCGGGGGCCGCGAGCAGTACTTC. This chain links TRBV28 with TRBJ2-7, with D perhaps TRBD2 (7 bases). V was pared by 7 bases and J by 6 bases, with 16 bases between. From germline, CDR1 is MDHEN and CDR2 SYDVKM. The CDR3 has 13 residues.

V is TRBV20-1 and J is TRBJ2-1, with 10 bases that match TRBD2. This CDR3 is 15 amino acids long. Losses at the gene ends were 6 bases for V and 7 bases for J; bases not matched to a gene: 12. CDR1 is DFQATT, CDR2 SNEGSKA, per germline (reference sequence). CDR3 bases: TGCAGTGCCGACCCCGAACTAGCGGGATGGAATGAGCAGTTCTTC. This codes for CSADPELAGWNEQFF.

The J gene is TRBJ2-5, the V gene TRBV29-1, with 10 nucleotides matching TRBD2. V lost 7 bases to trimming and J lost 7 bases; unmatched junction nucleotides: 15. CDR3 length: 15 residues. Germline values: CDR1 SQVTM, CDR2 ANQGSEA. CDR3 sequence (DNA): TGCAGCGCTAGGACAGGGAAGAGCGGGAGGGGGACCCAGTACTTC. Translated, it gives CSARTGKSGRGTQYF.

V usage is TRBV27 and J usage is TRBJ2-7, with 12 positions matching TRBD1. With 5 bases clipped from V and 7 bases from J, the junction kept 15 bases outside the gene matches. This CDR3 contains 17 residues. Germline CDR1 is MNHEY and CDR2 is SMNVEV (reference sequence). CDR3 loop: CASSPGSGTGGVREQYF. The CDR3 nucleotides read TGTGCCAGCAGTCCCGGGTCAGGGACAGGGGGCGTAAGGGAGCAGTACTTC.

V is TRBV20-1 and J is TRBJ2-4; D not certain. This CDR3 is built from 12 residues. Trimming cost V 6 bases and J 2 bases, with 8 bases left between them. Germline CDR1 and CDR2: DFQATT and SNEGSKA (reference sequence). The CDR3 loop reads CSAGITKNIQYF. DNA for the CDR3: TGCAGTGCGGGAATAACCAAAAACATTCAGTACTTC.

The genes are TRBV9 and TRBJ2-2, with TRBD1 identical over 7 bases. The CDR3 extends over 13 amino acids. Germline lookup yields CDR1 SGDLS and CDR2 YYNGEE. V gave up 10 bases and J gave up 3 bases; unmatched junction bases: 6. The chain's CDR3 is CAGSDRDTGELFF. CDR3 DNA sequence: TGTGCCGGATCAGACAGGGACACCGGGGAGCTGTTTTTT.